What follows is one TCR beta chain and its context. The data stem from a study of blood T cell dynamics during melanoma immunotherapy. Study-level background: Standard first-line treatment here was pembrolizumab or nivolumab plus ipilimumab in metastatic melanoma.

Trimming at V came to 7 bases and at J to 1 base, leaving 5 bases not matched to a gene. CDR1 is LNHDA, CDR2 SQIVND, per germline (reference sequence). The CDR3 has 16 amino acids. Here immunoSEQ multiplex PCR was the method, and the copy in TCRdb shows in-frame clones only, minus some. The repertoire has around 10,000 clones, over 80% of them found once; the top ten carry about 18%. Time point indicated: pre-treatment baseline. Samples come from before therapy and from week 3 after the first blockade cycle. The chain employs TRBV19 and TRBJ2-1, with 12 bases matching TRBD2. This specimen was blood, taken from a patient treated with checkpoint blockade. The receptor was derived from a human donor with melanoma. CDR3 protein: CASKTSGRRSYNEQFF. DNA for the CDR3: TGTGCCAGTAAGACTAGCGGGAGAAGGTCCTACAATGAGCAGTTCTTC.